The following is a T cell receptor (beta chain) sequence with its context. The antigen remains unidentified. The data were obtained in a study of Ad26.COV2.S vaccination and SARS-CoV-2 variants. Overall study context: Intramuscularly, Ad26.COV2.S was given either once or twice, 56 days apart.

Method: immunoSEQ multiplex PCR; TCRdb's copy keeps in-frame clones and lacks some. The repertoire consists of some 460,000 clones, with about 89% occurring once and the leading ten covering about 1.5%. Regarding treatment: approximately 18 received Ad26.COV2.S at low or high dose, single or two shots; five or six received placebo; per-sample allocation not given. Each sample was drawn 63 days after the first injection (of vaccine or placebo). It was Wuhan-strain SARS-CoV-2 spike that the Ad26 vaccine vector expressed. Study-wide findings and caveats: Total T cell responses may have been underestimated by the TCR breadth and depth analyses.

This TCR was recovered from a person aged 18-65 years who received the Ad26.COV2.S COVID-19 vaccine or a placebo. The sample was peripheral blood, taken in a trial of Ad26.COV2.S vaccine versus placebo.

CDR3 bases: TGTGCCAGCAGCCGACAGGAGACGGGGGGCTACACCTTC. Protein sequence: CASSRQETGGYTF. V usage is TRBV7-2 and J usage is TRBJ1-2; TRBD1 might be the D (6 bases). The CDR3 consists of 13 residues. The V end lost 5 bases, the J end lost 8 bases, and 15 bases lay between the germline ends. Germline values: CDR1 SGHTA, CDR2 FQGNSA.